What follows describes a single T cell receptor (beta chain). What it recognizes is unknown. This record belongs to a study of human T cells and chemical hapten exposure. Study as a whole: Predominantly women, the patients had alopecia areata, totalis or universalis. Study-level findings and limits: The number of TCRs above 1 in 1000 frequency did not change after DPC sensitization.

Trimming shortened V by 1 base and J by 7 bases, and 19 bases separated the two germline ends. Germline V lookup: CDR1 MGHRA, CDR2 YSYEKL. The CDR3 extends over 16 amino acids. MiXCR, run by TCRdb on the RACE reads, gives a single entry per CDR3 protein. The sample has approximately 95,000 distinct CDR3 sequences, 9.5% to 12% seen once. Time point in this sample: patch test 2, 6 weeks after DPC sensitization. Indicated treatment: therapeutic diphenylcyclopropenone sensitization with weekly scalp DPC. The chain recombines TRBV4-1 with TRBJ1-2, with D possibly TRBD1 on 6 matching bases. This clonotype was sampled from a woman in her thirties or forties with alopecia areata. Some clones in this sample may be carry-over from other donors' samples. The source material was whole blood, sampled in connection with sensitization to the hapten diphenylcyclopropenone (DPC). CDR3 in amino acids: CASSQAGSGGRRGYTF. CDR3 DNA: TGCGCCAGCAGCCAAGCAGGATCGGGGGGCCGGCGTGGCTACACCTTC.